The rows below give T cell receptor beta chains drawn from one sample of a study of blood T cell repertoires in COVID-19. The assay was immunoSEQ multiplex PCR, and TCRdb's table has in-frame clones only and misses some. The sample yields more than 150,000 clones, roughly 79% seen once. Specimen: peripheral blood. These receptors all stem from a woman older than 75 with COVID-19, enrolled during active disease. Each CDR3 is given with its conserved first and last residue. The order of the fields is V gene, D gene, J gene, clone size, CDR3 length, CDR3 DNA, CDR3 protein. D genes are given only for firm matches. The size of a clone is reported for some rows only, either as once, few or many, or as a class for expanded clones.

TRBV6-2/TRBV6-3	TRBD1	TRBJ2-2	.	15	TGTGCCAGCAGTTACACAGGGGTTTCGGGCGGGGAGCTGTTTTTT	CASSYTGVSGGELFF
TRBV6-5	.	TRBJ2-7	.	13	TGTGCCAGCAGCCCGAGCGGCCCCTACGAGCAGTACTTC	CASSPSGPYEQYF
TRBV11-2	.	TRBJ1-2	.	13	TGTGCCAGCAGTCCTAGGATCGTGAATGGCTACACCTTC	CASSPRIVNGYTF
TRBV5-8	TRBD2	TRBJ2-1	.	15	TGTGCCAGCAGCTTCGGGACTAGCGGATACAATGAGCAGTTCTTC	CASSFGTSGYNEQFF
TRBV6-5	.	TRBJ1-4	.	13	TGTGCCAGCAGTCCCAGAGGGATAGAAAAACTGTTTTTT	CASSPRGIEKLFF
TRBV4-1	TRBD1	TRBJ2-1	.	17	TGCGCCAGCAGCCAGGACGGGACAGGGGGCCCGTACAATGAGCAGTTCTTC	CASSQDGTGGPYNEQFF
TRBV5-6	TRBD2	TRBJ2-1	.	15	TGTGCCAGCAGCTTGGAATTGTGGGAGGGCAATGAGCAGTTCTTC	CASSLELWEGNEQFF
TRBV2	TRBD1	TRBJ2-3	.	14	TGTGCCAGCTGCGGGACAGGGGGCACAGATACGCAGTATTTT	CASCGTGGTDTQYF
TRBV6-6	.	TRBJ2-7	.	13	TGTGCCAGCAGTTACTCGTACGGCTACGAGCAGTACTTC	CASSYSYGYEQYF
TRBV9	.	TRBJ1-1	once	18	TGTGCCAGCAGCTCAAGCAAGAGGGTGGGACATTCGAACACTGAAGCTTTCTTT	CASSSSKRVGHSNTEAFF
TRBV10-3	TRBD1	TRBJ1-2	.	15	TGTGCCATCGCGGGACAGGGCTCTACAACCGACGGCTACACCTTC	CAIAGQGSTTDGYTF
TRBV9	.	TRBJ1-2	.	14	TGTGCCAGCAGCGTAGGCAGGGTTGGATATGGCTACACCTTC	CASSVGRVGYGYTF
TRBV24-1	.	TRBJ1-2	.	12	TGTGCCACCAGTGACCCCAGGGGCCGCGAATCTTTC	CATSDPRGRESF
TRBV19	TRBD1	TRBJ1-5	few	16	TGTGCCAGTAGTACGACAGGGAGAGGCCCCAATCAGCCCCAGCATTTT	CASSTTGRGPNQPQHF
TRBV6-5	TRBD2	TRBJ2-2	once	15	TGTGCCAGCAGGATAACGGGAGGAGGGACCGGGGAGCTGTTTTTT	CASRITGGGTGELFF
TRBV2	.	TRBJ1-6	few	16	TGTGCCAGCAGCGATGGGACTGCTGCCTATAATTCACCCCTCCACTTT	CASSDGTAAYNSPLHF
TRBV7-3	.	TRBJ2-3	.	13	TGTGCCAGCAGCTTAACCCCTGGGCAGTCGCAGTATTTT	CASSLTPGQSQYF
TRBV11-3	.	TRBJ1-6	.	13	TGTGCCAGCAGCTTAGAGGCCCTTACACCCCTCCACTTT	CASSLEALTPLHF
TRBV7-2	.	TRBJ1-6	.	15	TGTGCCAGCAGCTTAGTACGACAGTATAATTCACCCCTCCACTTT	CASSLVRQYNSPLHF
TRBV18	TRBD1	TRBJ1-2	.	14	TGTGCCAGCTCCGAGACAGGGTTTTCCTATGGCTACACCTTC	CASSETGFSYGYTF
TRBV27	.	TRBJ1-2	once	12	TGTGCCAGCAGCTCCCAGGGGAGCGGCTACACCTTC	CASSSQGSGYTF
TRBV5-1	.	TRBJ1-5	.	17	TGCGCCAGCAGCTTGGTGGACAGCATTCATAGCAATCAGCCCCAGCATTTT	CASSLVDSIHSNQPQHF
TRBV7-8	TRBD1	TRBJ1-2	.	14	TGTGCCAGCAGCCCGGGACAGGGGAACTATGGCTACACCTTC	CASSPGQGNYGYTF
TRBV6-5	.	TRBJ1-1	.	11	TGTGCCAGCAGTCGGGAGGGGAAAGCTTTCTTT	CASSREGKAFF
TRBV7-2	.	TRBJ1-6	once	14	TGTGCCAGCAGCTTAGAGAGGTATCTTTCACCCCTCCACTTT	CASSLERYLSPLHF
TRBV5-4	.	TRBJ1-5	.	14	TGTGCCAGCAGCGATGGGAGACGCAATCAGCCCCAGCATTTT	CASSDGRRNQPQHF
TRBV11-3	.	TRBJ1-2	.	14	TGTGCCAGCAGCTTAGATCGGGGAAACTATGGCTACACCTTC	CASSLDRGNYGYTF
TRBV20-1	TRBD2	TRBJ2-7	once	16	TGCAGTGCTAGTCCCTCTAGCGGGAGGACTACCTACGAGCAGTACTTC	CSASPSSGRTTYEQYF
TRBV5-8	.	TRBJ1-2	.	16	TGTGCCAGCAGCGCGCGGTGGGAGGATATTAACTATGGCTACACCTTC	CASSARWEDINYGYTF
TRBV2	TRBD2	TRBJ2-1	.	15	TGTGCCAGCAGAACTAGCGGGGGGAGATACAATGAGCAGTTCTTC	CASRTSGGRYNEQFF
TRBV7-2	.	TRBJ1-1	.	14	TGTGCCAGCAGCCAATCCCAGGGGAACACTGAAGCTTTCTTT	CASSQSQGNTEAFF
TRBV19	TRBD2	TRBJ2-7	.	21	TGTGCCAGTAGTTTGCACCGCGTCCCCATAGCGGGGGGCTCCCCATCCTACGAGCAGTACTTC	CASSLHRVPIAGGSPSYEQYF
TRBV10-2	.	TRBJ2-5	.	11	TGCGCCAGCAGGGGCGCGGAGACCCAGTACTTC	CASRGAETQYF
TRBV19	.	TRBJ2-7	.	14	TGTGCCAGTAGTACTCGAAGCGGGTCCTACGAGCAGTACTTC	CASSTRSGSYEQYF
TRBV6-1	.	TRBJ1-5	.	12	TGTGCCAGCAGTGGGACAGAACAGCCCCAGCATTTT	CASSGTEQPQHF
TRBV5-1	.	TRBJ1-1	.	14	TGCGCCAGCAGCCGAATCGGAGGCCGGACTGAAGCTTTCTTT	CASSRIGGRTEAFF
TRBV5-3	.	TRBJ1-6	once	12	TGTGCCAGAAGGCAGGGGAGTTCACCCCTCCACTTT	CARRQGSSPLHF